This T cell receptor beta chain derives from a study of blood T cell repertoires in COVID-19. Sequencing used immunoSEQ multiplex PCR; TCRdb keeps in-frame clones, though not all of them. Here the sample spans about 140,000 clones, over 80% being singletons. The CDR3 has 17 amino acids. V shed 6 bases and J 6 bases; nucleotides not matched to a gene: 20. Germline CDR1 and CDR2: MDHEN and SYDVKM. The chain links TRBV28 to TRBJ2-7; 7 bases agree with TRBD2. The receptor's source is a young man with COVID-19, enrolled during active disease. The sample comprised peripheral blood. The CDR3 region is CASRVTFDFGTMGEQYF. In DNA form, the CDR3 reads TGTGCCAGCAGGGTAACATTCGATTTCGGGACTATGGGCGAGCAGTACTTC.